Below, 27 T cell receptor beta chains from the same sample are listed, as sequenced in a study of blood T cell repertoires in COVID-19. The method was immunoSEQ multiplex PCR; TCRdb's version includes in-frame clones alone and lacks a portion of them. The sample lists around 120,000 clones; roughly nine tenths were seen once. Sequencing input: peripheral blood. Source of these receptors: a woman older than 75 with acute or convalescent COVID-19.

V usage is TRBV19 and J usage is TRBJ1-1; the D is unclear. The CDR3 is 15 amino acids. Germline loops: CDR1 LNHDA, CDR2 SQIVND (reference sequence). Trimming stripped 0 bases from V and 1 base from J, with 9 bases between. CDR3 nucleotides: TGTGCCAGTAGTATAGATTCACGGTGGAACACTGAAGCTTTCTTT. Amino acids: CASSIDSRWNTEAFF.

This chain connects TRBV7-2 to TRBJ1-3; D is possibly TRBD1 (6 bases). Trimming pared 2 bases from V and 0 bases from J, leaving 8 bases between. The length of the CDR3 is 15 residues. Germline V gives CDR1 SGHTA, CDR2 FQGNSA. The CDR3 region has the DNA TGTGCCAGCAGCTTAAACAGGGACTCTGGAAACACCATATATTTT. This gives the protein CASSLNRDSGNTIYF. Variable domain in full (rest from reference TRBV7-2 and TRBJ1-3): GAGVSQSPSNKVTEKGKDVELRCDPISGHTALYWYRQSLGQGLEFLIYFQGNSAPDKSGLPSDRFSAERTGGSVSTLTIQRTQQEDSAVYLCASSLNRDSGNTIYFGEGSWLTVV.

V gene TRBV6-4 combines with J gene TRBJ2-1; 7 bases match TRBD2. J was trimmed by 3 bases and V by 2 bases; bases with no gene match: 4. The CDR3 extends over 15 amino acids. Germline assignment: CDR1 MRHNA and CDR2 SNTAGT. The CDR3 loop reads CASSDAGVGYNEQFF. CDR3 coding DNA: TGTGCCAGCAGTGACGCGGGGGTAGGCTACAATGAGCAGTTCTTC.

This chain links TRBV7-9 with TRBJ1-1; D is uncertain. V gave up 5 bases and J gave up 6 bases, with 13 bases separating them. The CDR3 is 13 amino acids. CDR1 and CDR2 from the germline V gene are SEHNR and FQNEAQ (reference sequence). The CDR3 DNA reads as TGTGCCAGCAGCCTGAGTTGGAGCGCTGAAGCTTTCTTT. Residues: CASSLSWSAEAFF.

This clone has only one observation. The genes are TRBV6-5 and TRBJ1-1, with 8 bases lining up with TRBD1. Germline V CDR1 and CDR2: MNHEY, SVGAGI. V trimming: 4 bases; J trimming: 4 bases; junction bases outside the gene matches: 5. This CDR3 is 14 amino acids long. Written as DNA, the CDR3 is TGTGCCAGCAGTTCAGGACAGGGAAGCACTGAAGCTTTCTTT. This gives the protein CASSSGQGSTEAFF.

The chain is built from TRBV24-1 and TRBJ2-1; D is undetermined. Germline V gene data show CDR1 as KGHDR and CDR2 as SFDVKD. This CDR3 has 12 residues. V was pared by 4 bases and J by 6 bases, with 6 bases between. The CDR3 protein is CATSDPFNEQFF. The CDR3 bases are TGTGCCACCAGTGACCCCTTCAATGAGCAGTTCTTC.

The V gene is TRBV5-1, the J gene TRBJ2-3; possibly TRBD2 for D (5 bases). The CDR3 extends over 13 amino acids. The germline gives CDR1 SGHRS, CDR2 YFSETQ. The V gene lost 1 base and the J gene lost 6 bases, with 9 bases spanning the gap. This chain's CDR3 is CASSLRRGDTQYF. In nucleotides, the CDR3 is TGCGCCAGCAGCTTGCGTAGAGGGGATACGCAGTATTTT.

The rearrangement uses TRBV5-4 and TRBJ2-1, with TRBD2 identical over 10 bases. Germline V gene data show CDR1 as SGHNT and CDR2 as YYREEE (reference sequence). CDR3 length: 15 amino acids. V lost 2 bases to trimming and J lost 9 bases; unmatched junction nucleotides: 8. CDR3 nucleotide sequence: TGTGCCAGCAGCTTCGGTCTAGCGGGGGCCAGTGAGCAGTTCTTC. Its protein product is CASSFGLAGASEQFF.

The rearrangement uses TRBV2 and TRBJ2-1; possibly TRBD1 for D (6 bases). Germline lookup yields CDR1 SNHLY and CDR2 FYNNEI. The CDR3 spans 15 residues. The ends were cut back, 6 bases at V and 0 bases at J, with 12 bases in the middle. The CDR3 sequence is CASRRQGTSYNEQFF. CDR3 coding DNA: TGTGCCAGCAGAAGGCAGGGGACCTCCTACAATGAGCAGTTCTTC.

This chain joins TRBV28 and TRBJ2-7; 8 positions agree with TRBD2. J lost 2 bases, V lost 10 bases, and 13 bases had no gene match. CDR1 is MDHEN and CDR2 is SYDVKM in the germline V gene. The CDR3 consists of 15 residues. CDR3: CATKFGGGSAYEQYF. The CDR3 DNA sequence: TGTGCCACCAAGTTCGGGGGGGGGTCGGCCTACGAGCAGTACTTC.

The chain carries TRBV19 and TRBJ1-5; a weak D match, TRBD1 (6 bases). The CDR3 loop spans 14 amino acids. CDR1 and CDR2 (germline): LNHDA, SQIVND (reference sequence). Trimming removed 7 bases at V and 1 base at J, with 11 bases between. The DNA of the CDR3 is TGTGCCAGTACCAACAGGGAGAGCAATCAGCCCCAGCATTTT. Protein product: CASTNRESNQPQHF.

The J gene is TRBJ1-1, the V gene TRBV6-6; 9 bases map to TRBD1. With 5 bases clipped from V and 5 bases from J, the junction kept 3 bases outside the gene matches. CDR1 is MNHNY and CDR2 is SVGAGI in the germline V gene (reference sequence). This CDR3 has 13 amino acids. DNA of the CDR3: TGTGCCAGCAGTCAGACAGGGGGGACTGAAGCTTTCTTT. Its protein is CASSQTGGTEAFF.

This chain links TRBV29-1 with TRBJ1-1, with 10 bases matching TRBD1. The germline V gene has CDR1 SQVTM and CDR2 ANQGSEA. The CDR3 covers 15 residues. Losses at the gene ends were 4 bases for V and 2 bases for J; bases not matched to a gene: 7. The CDR3 DNA reads as TGCAGCGTTGGTTGGACAGGGGGGGTCAACACTGAAGCTTTCTTT. Protein sequence: CSVGWTGGVNTEAFF. Filled out from reference TRBV29-1 and TRBJ1-1, the complete variable domain reads SAVISQKPSRDICQRGTSLTIQCQVDSQVTMMFWYRQQPGQSLTLIATANQGSEATYESGFVIDKFPISRPNLTFSTLTVSNMSPEDSSIYLCSVGWTGGVNTEAFFGQGTRLTVV.

The chain joins TRBV25-1 to TRBJ2-7, with TRBD2 matching over 7 bases. In germline, CDR1 is MGHDK, CDR2 SYGVNS. J gave up 2 bases and V 3 bases, and 10 bases lay outside the gene matches. The CDR3 extends over 16 amino acids. CDR3 bases: TGTGCCAGCAGTGACGGAGAGCGGGGACTAACCTACGAGCAGTACTTC. Amino acids: CASSDGERGLTYEQYF.

The J gene is TRBJ1-5, the V gene TRBV6-1, with 10 bases lining up with TRBD1. Germline assignment: CDR1 MNHNS and CDR2 SASEGT. V gave up 4 bases and J gave up 2 bases; unmatched junction bases: 8. CDR3 size: 17 residues. Written as DNA, the CDR3 is TGTGCCAGCAGTGGTCAGGGGGGGACAGGGGGCAATCAGCCCCAGCATTTT. The encoded protein is CASSGQGGTGGNQPQHF.

This rearrangement joins TRBV11-2 to TRBJ2-6; 8 bases align to TRBD1. CDR3 length: 14 amino acids. V trimming: 5 bases; J trimming: 13 bases; junction bases outside the gene matches: 10. From germline, CDR1 is SGHAT and CDR2 FQNNGV. The CDR3 reads CASSLRGRLTVLTF. The CDR3 nucleotides read TGTGCCAGCAGCCTCAGGGGGCGTTTAACAGTCCTGACTTTC.

The rearrangement joins TRBV11-2 to TRBJ2-7, with unresolved D. CDR3 size: 13 residues. CDR1 is SGHAT and CDR2 is FQNNGV in the germline V gene. V lost 4 bases, J lost 6 bases, and 13 bases lay in between. In DNA form, the CDR3 reads TGTGCCAGCAGCTCCCCGGGTAGTCCCGAGCAGTACTTC. Translated: CASSSPGSPEQYF. Full variable domain (outside the CDR3, taken from reference TRBV11-2 and TRBJ2-7): EAGVAQSPRYKIIEKRQSVAFWCNPISGHATLYWYQQILGQGPKLLIQFQNNGVVDDSQLPKDRFSAERLKGVDSTLKIQPAKLEDSAVYLCASSSPGSPEQYFGPGTRLTVT.

This clone appeared a few times. The chain combines TRBV11-3 with TRBJ1-1; no clear D. The V end was cut by 0 bases, the J end by 4 bases, with 6 bases between. Per the germline V gene, CDR1 is SGHNT and CDR2 is YENEEA. The CDR3 has 13 amino acids. As DNA, the CDR3 is TGTGCCAGCAGCTTAGATGGTAGCACTGAAGCTTTCTTT. Residues: CASSLDGSTEAFF.

The J gene is TRBJ1-2, the V gene TRBV30, with TRBD1 matching over 9 bases. The junction had 6 bases not matched to a gene; V was cut back by 6 bases and J by 4 bases. CDR3 length: 13 residues. Germline CDR1 is GTSNPN and CDR2 is SVGIG (reference sequence). Here the CDR3 reads CACEQGAGYGYTF. As DNA, the CDR3 is TGTGCCTGCGAACAGGGGGCTGGCTATGGCTACACCTTC.

The chain uses TRBV20-1 and TRBJ2-7; TRBD1 is a possible D gene (5 bases). Germline V gene sequence: CDR1 DFQATT, CDR2 SNEGSKA (reference sequence). The CDR3 is 11 residues long. Between the trimmed V and J ends, which lost 2 bases and 4 bases, there was a span of 6 bases. CDR3 sequence: CSARKGYEQYF. For the CDR3, the DNA is TGCAGTGCTAGAAAGGGGTACGAGCAGTACTTC.

The chain employs TRBV5-1 and TRBJ1-1; 10 bases agree with TRBD1. The CDR3 spans 16 residues. Germline values: CDR1 SGHRS, CDR2 YFSETQ. The V and J ends lost 4 bases and 5 bases, in that order; junction bases with no gene match: 11. CDR3 in DNA: TGCGCCAGCAGCCCGGGACAGGGGACGCCGGGGACTGAAGCTTTCTTT. Its protein is CASSPGQGTPGTEAFF.

The chain has TRBV21-1 and TRBJ1-1; the DNA was not used to check the table's D call, TRBD1. TRBV21-1 is a pseudogene. The CDR3 loop spans 12 amino acids. DNA of the CDR3: TGTGCCAGCAGCAGACAGATCACTGAAGCTTTCTTT. Residues: CASSRQITEAFF.

This chain connects TRBV5-1 to TRBJ2-7; D may be TRBD2 (6 bases). Per germline, CDR1 SGHRS and CDR2 YFSETQ. V was clipped by 0 bases and J by 3 bases, with 13 bases between them. The CDR3 contains 15 residues. CDR3 sequence (DNA): TGCGCCAGCAGCTTGGCCGGGAGACAGAGCTACGAGCAGTACTTC. It encodes CASSLAGRQSYEQYF. Full variable domain (missing parts from reference TRBV5-1 and TRBJ2-7): KAGVTQTPRYLIKTRGQQVTLSCSPISGHRSVSWYQQTPGQGLQFLFEYFSETQRNKGNFPGRFSGRQFSNSRSEMNVSTLELGDSALYLCASSLAGRQSYEQYFGPGTRLTVT.

The V call is TRBV6-2 or TRBV6-3, the J call TRBJ2-5, with a possible D match to TRBD2 (6 bases). CDR3 size: 17 residues. Germline CDR1 MNHEY, CDR2 SVGEGT. V lost 4 bases to trimming and J lost 1 base, with 19 bases between them. CDR3 bases: TGTGCCAGCAGTTGGAGTCTGGCTGGCGGGGTCCAAGAGACCCAGTACTTC. It specifies CASSWSLAGGVQETQYF.

The gene calls are TRBV7-2 and TRBJ2-2; 12 bases match TRBD2. J was trimmed by 2 bases and V by 5 bases; bases with no gene match: 9. The germline V gene has CDR1 SGHTA and CDR2 FQGNSA. There are 18 residues in the CDR3. The CDR3 spells CASSPGLAGSKNTGELFF. CDR3 nucleotide sequence: TGTGCCAGCAGCCCCGGACTAGCGGGGAGTAAAAACACCGGGGAGCTGTTTTTT. The whole variable domain, remainder taken from reference TRBV7-2 and TRBJ2-2, is GAGVSQSPSNKVTEKGKDVELRCDPISGHTALYWYRQSLGQGLEFLIYFQGNSAPDKSGLPSDRFSAERTGGSVSTLTIQRTQQEDSAVYLCASSPGLAGSKNTGELFFGEGSRLTVL.

V and J are TRBV14 and TRBJ2-7; possible D gene TRBD1, 6 bases. This CDR3 has 15 residues. Trimming removed 3 bases from V and 0 bases from J, with 12 bases in between. Germline V gene lookup returns CDR1 SGHDN and CDR2 FVKESK. The CDR3 bases are TGTGCCAGCAGCCAGGGGGCTACCTTCTCCTACGAGCAGTACTTC. This gives the protein CASSQGATFSYEQYF.

The chain recombines TRBV27 with TRBJ2-3; D is uncertain. The CDR3 contains 13 residues. The V end was cut by 4 bases, the J end by 0 bases, with 5 bases between. Looked up from germline, CDR1 is MNHEY and CDR2 is SMNVEV (reference sequence). The CDR3 DNA reads as TGTGCCAGCAGTTCTCCCAGCACAGATACGCAGTATTTT. Protein product: CASSSPSTDTQYF.